The 20 T cell receptor beta chains reported below all come from one sample, sequenced in a study of T cells in Graves' hyperthyroidism and ophthalmopathy. Using RNA transcripts as the source, TCR beta CDR3 regions were amplified. When the TCR CDR3 underwent first-round RT-PCR, the HTBI primer set was used. TCRdb re-derived calls from the multiplex PCR reads in MiXCR, one entry per CDR3 protein. The repertoire includes 800,000 or so distinct CDR3 sequences, 35% to 45% of them detected once, and over 8% sits in the top ten. Sequenced material: blood. All receptors come from a man aged 18 to 29 with Graves' hyperthyroidism.

This clonotype was recorded a few times. CDR3 nucleotides: TGCAGTGCTAGAGATTGGGGCAGGAATGCTTTCTTT. It codes for CSARDWGRNAFF. The chain couples TRBV20-1 to TRBJ1-1; D may be TRBD1 (5 bases). Germline CDR1 reads DFQATT; CDR2 reads SNEGSKA (reference sequence). The CDR3 loop spans 12 amino acids. Trimming stripped 0 bases from V and 11 bases from J, with 13 bases between.

V is TRBV4-3 and J is TRBJ1-1; D is uncertain. Trimming stripped 0 bases from V and 3 bases from J, with 8 bases between. This CDR3 region has 14 residues. Germline loops: CDR1 LGHNA, CDR2 YSLEER. The CDR3 reads CASSQEPWDTEAFF. The CDR3 nucleotides are TGCGCCAGCAGCCAAGAACCGTGGGACACTGAAGCTTTCTTT.

This chain connects TRBV7-2 to TRBJ2-7; maybe TRBD2 (6 bases). The CDR3 is made up of 15 amino acids. The germline V and J ends were trimmed by 2 bases and 3 bases, with 14 bases remaining between them. Germline V gene sequence: CDR1 SGHTA, CDR2 FQGNSA. The CDR3 spells CASSLMPGLLYEQYF. The CDR3 nucleotides are TGTGCCAGCAGCTTAATGCCGGGACTCCTCTACGAGCAGTACTTC.

This clonotype was seen a few times. A read error may produce the germline difference seen at one junction end. J is TRBJ2-2 and V is TRBV25-1; D uncertain. CDR3 length: 16 residues. Looked up from germline, CDR1 is MGHDK and CDR2 is SYGVNS. The CDR3 sequence: CVSSEYIIRNTGELFF. The CDR3 region has the DNA TGTGTCAGCAGTGAATATATTATCAGGAACACCGGGGAGCTGTTTTTT.

The chain uses TRBV2 and TRBJ1-2, with 7 bases identical to TRBD1. After removal of 7 bases from V and 1 base from J, the junction contained 3 bases not matched to a gene. The CDR3 has 13 amino acids. The germline V gene has CDR1 SNHLY and CDR2 FYNNEI. In nucleotides, the CDR3 is TGTGCCAGCAATGGACAGGATAACTATGGCTACACCTTC. Translated, it gives CASNGQDNYGYTF.

This clonotype occurred many times. The chain carries TRBV29-1 and TRBJ2-7; maybe TRBD2 (5 bases). V was clipped by 3 bases and J by 7 bases, with 16 bases between them. Germline V CDR1 and CDR2: SQVTM, ANQGSEA. This CDR3 comprises 13 residues. The CDR3 bases are TGCAGCGTTGATCTACAGAGATCGGGGGAGCAGTACTTC. It yields the protein CSVDLQRSGEQYF.

In this sample, this clonotype turned up a few times. The rearrangement uses TRBV9 and TRBJ1-5; D gene uncertain. V was trimmed by 5 bases and J by 4 bases, leaving 10 bases between them. Per the germline V gene, CDR1 is SGDLS and CDR2 is YYNGEE. The CDR3 consists of 13 residues. The CDR3: CASSGSGNQPQHF. DNA of the CDR3: TGTGCCAGCAGTGGGTCCGGTAATCAGCCCCAGCATTTT.

This clonotype was seen more than once but under ten times. This rearrangement joins TRBV9 to TRBJ1-4, with no clear D. Germline CDR1 is SGDLS and CDR2 is YYNGEE. V lost 7 bases, J lost 0 bases, and 7 bases lay in between. There are 13 residues in the CDR3. CDR3 nucleotide sequence: TGTGCCAGCTATATTGCAACTAATGAAAAACTGTTTTTT. Encoded protein: CASYIATNEKLFF. Variable domain in full (rest from reference TRBV9 and TRBJ1-4): DSGVTQTPKHLITATGQRVTLRCSPRSGDLSVYWYQQSLDQGLQFLIQYYNGEERAKGNILERFSAQQFPDLHSELNLSSLELGDSALYFCASYIATNEKLFFGSGTQLSVL.

The chain combines TRBV7-3 with TRBJ1-4; D might be TRBD1 (6 bases). The V gene lost 7 bases and the J gene lost 4 bases, with 13 bases spanning the gap. The CDR3 covers 14 residues. Germline assignment: CDR1 SGHTA and CDR2 FQGTGA. CDR3 coding DNA: TGTGCCAGCATCCCGGACAGTTATAATGAAAAACTGTTTTTT. Protein sequence: CASIPDSYNEKLFF.

J is TRBJ2-7 and V is TRBV19; D is perhaps TRBD1 (6 bases). CDR3 length equals 13 residues. The V end was cut by 3 bases, the J end by 5 bases, with 11 bases between. Germline CDR1 is LNHDA and CDR2 is SQIVND (reference sequence). DNA of the CDR3: TGTGCCAGTAGTATTCCAGGGGTCGACGAGCAGTACTTC. This sequence encodes CASSIPGVDEQYF.

The table lists this clonotype with many counts. This sequence joins TRBV19 and TRBJ2-2; tentatively, D is TRBD2 (6 bases). Germline V gives CDR1 LNHDA, CDR2 SQIVND (reference sequence). The CDR3 runs to 14 residues. V lost 5 bases, J lost 4 bases, and 11 bases lay in between. The CDR3 DNA reads as TGTGCCAGTAGTTCGGGACTTCTCACCGGGGAGCTGTTTTTT. Its protein is CASSSGLLTGELFF.

The V gene is TRBV2, the J gene TRBJ2-5; 14 bases map to TRBD2. Germline-derived CDR1 and CDR2 are SNHLY and FYNNEI. The CDR3 has 16 amino acids. The J segment lost 1 base and the V segment lost 7 bases, leaving 5 bases of the junction unmatched. The CDR3 sequence is CASILGTSGSQETQYF. The CDR3 region has the DNA TGTGCCAGCATCCTTGGGACTAGCGGGAGCCAAGAGACCCAGTACTTC.

This chain links TRBV12-3 or TRBV12-4 with TRBJ2-2; the D gene is possibly TRBD2 (5 bases). This CDR3 has 15 amino acids. V shed 7 bases and J shed 6 bases, with 18 bases lying between them. CDR3 amino acids: CASTPARGVAGELFF. The CDR3 nucleotides read TGTGCCAGCACTCCCGCCCGGGGTGTCGCCGGGGAGCTGTTTTTT.

The chain combines TRBV9 with TRBJ1-2, with 9 nucleotides matching TRBD1. The junction had 4 bases not matched to a gene; V was cut back by 5 bases and J by 5 bases. Germline V gene lookup returns CDR1 SGDLS and CDR2 YYNGEE. The CDR3 totals 13 residues. The chain's CDR3 is CASRDRGLYGYTF. In DNA form, the CDR3 reads TGTGCCAGCAGGGACAGGGGCCTTTATGGCTACACCTTC. The entire variable domain, with the rest obtained from reference TRBV9 and TRBJ1-2, is as follows: DSGVTQTPKHLITATGQRVTLRCSPRSGDLSVYWYQQSLDQGLQFLIQYYNGEERAKGNILERFSAQQFPDLHSELNLSSLELGDSALYFCASRDRGLYGYTFGSGTRLTVV.

The sample holds many counts of this clonotype. The gene calls are TRBV25-1 and TRBJ1-4; D unclear. This CDR3 is 16 amino acids long. V was cut by 4 bases and J by 4 bases, with 16 bases left in between. CDR1 is MGHDK, CDR2 SYGVNS, per germline. DNA for the CDR3: TGTGCCAGCAGTGCCGTCCGGACCGGCGGTAATGAAAAACTGTTTTTT. This gives the protein CASSAVRTGGNEKLFF.

V usage is TRBV5-1 and J usage is TRBJ2-2; 12 bases align to TRBD1. The CDR3 spans 21 residues. Germline values: CDR1 SGHRS, CDR2 YFSETQ. Losses at the gene ends were 4 bases for V and 0 bases for J; bases not matched to a gene: 16. CDR3 nucleotide sequence: TGCGCCAGCAGCCCAACCCTGAGGGACAGGGGGCCATACTCGAACACCGGGGAGCTGTTTTTT. It specifies CASSPTLRDRGPYSNTGELFF.

This clonotype appeared many times. The CDR3 reads CASSLGGLETQYF. The CDR3 DNA is TGTGCCAGCAGCTTGGGAGGGCTGGAGACCCAGTACTTC. The chain uses TRBV7-2 and TRBJ2-5, with 7 bases that match TRBD2. The CDR3 spans 13 residues. Unmatched junction bases numbered 3, after V lost 3 bases and J lost 5 bases. CDR1 SGHTA and CDR2 FQGNSA come from the germline V gene.

The rearrangement uses TRBV20-1 and TRBJ1-4, with TRBD1 as a possible D gene (5 bases). The V and J ends lost 3 bases and 11 bases respectively, with 13 bases between them. CDR1 is DFQATT, CDR2 SNEGSKA, per germline (reference sequence). The CDR3 totals 12 residues. CDR3 sequence reads: CSASRGEEKLFF. CDR3 nucleotides: TGCAGTGCTAGTAGGGGCGAAGAGAAACTGTTTTTT.

The V and J genes are TRBV12-3 or TRBV12-4 and TRBJ1-5; no clear D. Trimming left V 3 bases short and J 3 bases short, with 3 bases between. This CDR3 has 12 residues. CDR3 amino acids: CASSFHNQPQHF. DNA of the CDR3: TGTGCCAGCAGTTTTCACAATCAGCCCCAGCATTTT.

This clonotype was seen ten or more times. The chain uses TRBV4-2 and TRBJ1-5; possible D gene TRBD1, 6 bases. CDR3 length equals 15 residues. Germline lookup yields CDR1 LGHNA and CDR2 YNFKEQ. V was clipped by 5 bases and J by 2 bases, with 13 bases between them. The CDR3 nucleotides are TGTGCCAGCAGCTCCTCAGGGGAAGGCAATCAGCCCCAGCATTTT. Translation: CASSSSGEGNQPQHF.